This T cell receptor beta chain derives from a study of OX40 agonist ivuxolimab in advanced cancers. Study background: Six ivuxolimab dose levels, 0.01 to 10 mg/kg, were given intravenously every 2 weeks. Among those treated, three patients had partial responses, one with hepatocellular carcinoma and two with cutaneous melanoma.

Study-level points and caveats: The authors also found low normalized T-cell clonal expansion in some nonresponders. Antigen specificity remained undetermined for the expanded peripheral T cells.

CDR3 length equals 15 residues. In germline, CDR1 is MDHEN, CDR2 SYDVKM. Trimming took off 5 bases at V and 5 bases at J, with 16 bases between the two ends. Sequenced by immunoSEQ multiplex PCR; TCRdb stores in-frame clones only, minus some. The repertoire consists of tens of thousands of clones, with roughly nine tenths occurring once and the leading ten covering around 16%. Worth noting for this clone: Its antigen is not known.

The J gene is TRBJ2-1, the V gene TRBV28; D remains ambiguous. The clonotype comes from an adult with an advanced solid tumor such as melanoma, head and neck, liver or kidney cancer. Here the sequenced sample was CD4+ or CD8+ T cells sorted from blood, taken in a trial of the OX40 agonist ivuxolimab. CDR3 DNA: TGTGCCAGCAGTCCCTCCGGACGGAATGACAATGAGCAGTTCTTC. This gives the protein CASSPSGRNDNEQFF.